This TCR beta chain was captured in a study of OX40 agonist ivuxolimab in advanced cancers. V shed 1 base and J shed 3 bases, with 13 bases lying between them. This CDR3 region has 16 residues. Germline V gene sequence: CDR1 SGHAT, CDR2 FQNNGV. The table came from immunoSEQ multiplex PCR; TCRdb's copy has only in-frame clones and leaves some out. The sample lists around 11,000 clones; approximately 80% were seen once. Sample: CD4+ or CD8+ T cells sorted from blood, taken in a trial of the OX40 agonist ivuxolimab. The chain links TRBV11-2 to TRBJ1-3; no clear D. The TCR originated in an adult with an advanced solid tumor such as melanoma, head and neck, liver or kidney cancer. The CDR3 is CASSLGFFDFGNTIYF. DNA of the CDR3: TGTGCCAGCAGCTTAGGGTTTTTTGATTTTGGAAACACCATATATTTT.